This is a list of T cell receptor beta chains from one sample in a study of regulatory T cells in long-lasting Graves disease. TCRdb independently ran MiXCR on the multiplex PCR reads; one entry per CDR3 protein. This sample has nearly 350,000 distinct CDR3 sequences, with around a fifth found just once. Source: peripheral blood mononuclear cells (PBMCs), taken when the disease was refractory, from a patient treated with antithyroid drugs. The receptor set was obtained from a female donor with Graves disease. CDR3s include the opening cysteine and the closing phenylalanine or tryptophan. D genes are given only for firm matches. Where a row states a size, it is once, few, many or the class of an expanded clone; other rows omit it.

TRBJ2-1 - TRBV20-1 - TGCAGTGCTAGAGACAGGGGCAGGCGTTTTGAGCAGTTCTTC CSARDRGRRFEQFF
TRBJ1-5 - TRBV12-3/TRBV12-4 many TGTGCCAGCAGTCCGTGGACGGGAGGTCAGCCCCAGCATTTT CASSPWTGGQPQHF
TRBJ1-1 - TRBV30 many TGTGCCTGGACTCCGGGACATATGAACACTGAAGCTTTCTTT CAWTPGHMNTEAFF
TRBJ2-1 - TRBV3-1 once TGTGCCAGCAGCCAAGCCCCCCCAGATGAGCAGTTCTTC CASSQAPPDEQFF
TRBJ1-2 - TRBV28 many TGTGCCAGCAGTTTTCTACGAGAGGGGAACTATGGCTACACCTTC CASSFLREGNYGYTF
TRBJ1-5 - TRBV7-9 many TGTGCCAGCAGCTTAGACGGGAGGGTTCAGCCCCAGCATTTT CASSLDGRVQPQHF
TRBJ2-4 - TRBV18 many TGTGCCAGCTCACCACCCAGGAGTTTGGGCAAAAACATTCAGTACTTC CASSPPRSLGKNIQYF
TRBJ2-5 - TRBV12-3/TRBV12-4 many TGTGCCAGCAGTCGACCGGGACTTCAAGAGACCCAGTACTTC CASSRPGLQETQYF
TRBJ2-2 - TRBV3-1 many TGTGCCAGCAGCCAACCGGGACGGAACACCGGGGAGCTGTTTTTT CASSQPGRNTGELFF
TRBJ2-1 TRBD2 TRBV11-2 - TGTGCCAGCAGCTTAGATCGGCTAGCGGGGCGTAGGACCTACAATGAGCAGTTCTTC CASSLDRLAGRRTYNEQFF
TRBJ1-2 TRBD1 TRBV11-3 many TGTGCCAGCAGCTTAGGAGGGACAGGGACTTTTAACTATGGCTACACCTTC CASSLGGTGTFNYGYTF
TRBJ2-7 - TRBV28 many TGTGCCAGCAGTTTACATTCCGGGACACCGAGGGGGTACGAGCAGTACTTC CASSLHSGTPRGYEQYF
TRBJ1-5 - TRBV9 few TGTGCCAGCAGCGTAGGGCCAGCGGAGCCCCAGCATTTT CASSVGPAEPQHF
TRBJ2-7 - TRBV4-3 - TGCGCCAGCAGCCAAGATACTTCTACCTACGAGCAGTACTTC CASSQDTSTYEQYF
TRBJ1-1 - TRBV30 many TGTGCCTGGAGTTACAGGAACACTGAAGCTTTCTTT CAWSYRNTEAFF
TRBJ2-6 TRBD1 TRBV25-1 - TGTGCCAGCAGTGAATACACAGGGGCTGGGGCCAACGTCCTGACTTTC CASSEYTGAGANVLTF
TRBJ1-5 TRBD1 TRBV6-1 many TGTGCCAGCAGGAGGACAGGTAATCAGCCCCAGCATTTT CASRRTGNQPQHF
TRBJ1-4 TRBD1 TRBV5-1 - TGCGCCAGCGCCTCTAGGGGGGACAGGTCCGAAAAACTGTTTTTT CASASRGDRSEKLFF
TRBJ2-7 - TRBV12-3/TRBV12-4 few TGTGCCAGCAGTTCAGAGACAGGTAAAGCCTACGAGCAGTACTTC CASSSETGKAYEQYF
TRBJ2-7 - TRBV20-1 few TGCAGTGCTAGACCAAGGGACCGAGGTAGTTCCTACGAGCAGTACTTC CSARPRDRGSSYEQYF
TRBJ2-7 TRBD2 TRBV30 few TGTGCCTGGAGCGGGGGGTACTACGAGCAGTACTTC CAWSGGYYEQYF
TRBJ2-5 TRBD2 TRBV10-2 - TGCGCCAGCAGTGACCCTAGCGGGAGGGCCCGGGAGACCCAGAACTTC CASSDPSGRARETQNF
TRBJ2-7 - TRBV7-9 few TGTGCCAGCAGCTTCATGGTCCGGGAGCAGTACTTC CASSFMVREQYF
TRBJ2-7 TRBD2 TRBV6-5 many TGTGCCAGCAGTTACAATTCTCGCGGGAGTGTCTACGAGCAGTACTTC CASSYNSRGSVYEQYF
TRBJ1-1 - TRBV7-8 many TGTGCCAGCAGCCCAGAGGTACCATACTCTCTCAACACTGAATCTTTCTTT CASSPEVPYSLNTESFF
TRBJ1-4 - TRBV3-2 many TGTGCCAGCAGCCGAAGGAGGGAAAAACTGTTTTTT CASSRRREKLFF
TRBJ2-2 - TRBV11-2 many TGTGCCAGCAGCCCTCGCGACGAGGCCGGGGAGCTGTTTTTT CASSPRDEAGELFF
TRBJ1-3 - TRBV5-4 - TGTGCCAGCAGCTTGCGGGGGGCTAAAAACACCATATATTTT CASSLRGAKNTIYF
TRBJ2-2 TRBD2 TRBV12-3/TRBV12-4 many TGTGCCAGCAGTTTTAGCGGGAGGGCCACCGGGGAGCTGTTTTTT CASSFSGRATGELFF
TRBJ1-1 - TRBV6-1 many TGTGCCAGCAGCCATGACAGGCCCAACACTGAAGCTTTCTTT CASSHDRPNTEAFF
TRBJ2-7 - TRBV27 many TGTGCCAGCAGTTCCCCGCAAGGGTTAGGAGGACAAGCCTACGAGCAGTACTTC CASSSPQGLGGQAYEQYF
TRBJ1-2 - TRBV12-3/TRBV12-4 few TGTGCCAGCAGTTTAATCCGATATGGCTACACCTTC CASSLIRYGYTF
TRBJ2-5 - TRBV29-1 many TGCAGCGTTGATGATGAGACAGAAGAGACCCAGTACTTC CSVDDETEETQYF
TRBJ2-2 - TRBV2 many TGTGCCAGCACAGCGAACACCGGGGAGCTGTTTTTT CASTANTGELFF
TRBJ2-7 TRBD1 TRBV10-3 - TGTGCCATCACCTCAGACAGGGGGCGCAACGAGCAGTACTTC CAITSDRGRNEQYF
TRBJ2-2 TRBD2 TRBV7-9 - TGTGCCAGCAGCCTCCTAGCGGCGAACACCGGGGAGCTGTTTTTT CASSLLAANTGELFF
TRBJ1-6 TRBD1 TRBV27 few TGTGCCGTTCGGGACAGGGGGAGCTCCTATAATTCACCCCTCCACTTT CAVRDRGSSYNSPLHF
TRBJ2-5 TRBD2 TRBV29-1 few TGCAGCGTTCAAAGCGGGAATCTAGAGACCCAGTACTTC CSVQSGNLETQYF
TRBJ1-5 TRBD1 TRBV2 many TGTGCCAGCAGTAATGACAGGGCTCAGCCCCAGCATTTT CASSNDRAQPQHF
TRBJ1-3 - TRBV15 - TGTGCCACCAGCAGTGACAGGAACTCTGGAAACACCATATATTTT CATSSDRNSGNTIYF
TRBJ2-7 - TRBV4-1 - TGCGCCAGCAGCCCGTCGGTTGGAGCGAGTGAGCAGTACTTC CASSPSVGASEQYF
TRBJ1-4 TRBD1 TRBV5-1 - TGCGCCAGCAGCTTGGACAGGGGGCCGGAGAAACTGTTTTTT CASSLDRGPEKLFF
TRBJ2-2 - TRBV29-1 - TGCAGCGCGATCGACGCCACCGGGGAGCTGTTTTTT CSAIDATGELFF
TRBJ2-7 - TRBV5-1 - TGCGCCAGCAGCTTGCGAGCCGCCTCAACCGAGCAGTACTTC CASSLRAASTEQYF
TRBJ1-5 TRBD1 TRBV12-3/TRBV12-4 - TGTGCCAGCAGGCCGGGACAGGGGCGTGTTCAGGGCAATCAGCCCCAGCATTTT CASRPGQGRVQGNQPQHF
TRBJ2-4 - TRBV18 many TGTGCCAGCTCACCGCAGGACTCCGCTGGGATTCAGTACTTC CASSPQDSAGIQYF
TRBJ2-7 TRBD1 TRBV6-2/TRBV6-3 many TGTGCCAGCGGGGACAGTTACTACGAGCAGTACTTC CASGDSYYEQYF
TRBJ2-4 - TRBV5-1 few TGCGCCAGCAGCCCGGGGCGGACGAACATTCAGTACTTC CASSPGRTNIQYF
TRBJ1-2 TRBD1 TRBV7-2 few TGTGCCAGCAGCCTCCTGGGACAGGGCATCGGGGGCTACACCTTC CASSLLGQGIGGYTF
TRBJ1-1 - TRBV9 - TGTGCCAGCAGCGTAGCTGTGGCGAACACTGAAGCTTTCTTT CASSVAVANTEAFF
TRBJ1-1 - TRBV11-3 few TGTGCCAGCAGCTCCCTCATCACTGGGGTAGCTTTCTTT CASSSLITGVAFF
TRBJ2-4 - TRBV6-2/TRBV6-3 - TGTGCCAGCAGACTACCCCTCCATCGAACCGGGAGTCCGATACCCAAAAACATTCAGTACTTC CASRLPLHRTGSPIPKNIQYF
TRBJ1-6 - TRBV11-2 few TGTGCCAGCAGCCCCCGGGGGGGGGTCACCTATAATTCACCCCTCCACTTT CASSPRGGVTYNSPLHF
TRBJ1-5 - TRBV5-1 many TGCGCCAGCCGCCAGACAGTAGATCAGCCCCAGCATTTT CASRQTVDQPQHF
TRBJ1-5 TRBD1 TRBV25-1 many TGTGCCAGCAGTGAGACAGGGGGCTATGAGCCCCAGCATTTT CASSETGGYEPQHF